This is a list of T cell receptor beta chains from one sample in a study of blood T cell repertoires in COVID-19. Assay: immunoSEQ multiplex PCR; the TCRdb copy retains only in-frame clones and omits some. Here the sample spans around 150,000 clones, approximately 87% being singletons. Sequencing was done on a sample of PBMCs or T cells enriched from blood (not recorded which). These TCRs come from a woman aged 50 to 60 who had recovered from COVID-19. Both conserved end residues are part of each CDR3. The D gene is left open where the match is weak. Size is omitted from some rows. Given values are once, few, many or a class for expanded clones.

j_call: TRBJ1-2
clone_size: .
d_call: .
v_call: TRBV5-4
cdr3_aa: CASSFAGAHTF
cdr3_nt: TGTGCCAGCAGCTTTGCGGGGGCCCACACCTTC

j_call: TRBJ2-1
clone_size: once
d_call: .
v_call: TRBV5-1
cdr3_aa: CASSFRSQVGYNEQFF
cdr3_nt: TGCGCCAGCAGCTTCCGATCCCAAGTCGGCTACAATGAGCAGTTCTTC

j_call: TRBJ2-7
clone_size: .
d_call: .
v_call: TRBV27
cdr3_aa: CATKGVLSYEQYF
cdr3_nt: TGTGCCACCAAGGGAGTCCTATCCTACGAGCAGTACTTC

j_call: TRBJ2-3
clone_size: .
d_call: TRBD2
v_call: TRBV7-6
cdr3_aa: CASSWEPGLAGETLDTQYF
cdr3_nt: TGTGCCAGCAGCTGGGAGCCGGGACTAGCGGGGGAGACCCTAGATACGCAGTATTTT

j_call: TRBJ1-4
clone_size: .
d_call: .
v_call: TRBV19
cdr3_aa: CASSRGQGAANEKLFF
cdr3_nt: TGTGCCAGTAGTAGGGGTCAAGGGGCGGCTAATGAAAAACTGTTTTTT

j_call: TRBJ2-1
clone_size: .
d_call: TRBD2
v_call: TRBV7-2
cdr3_aa: CASSLVTSGGHSYNEQFF
cdr3_nt: TGTGCCAGCAGCTTAGTGACTAGCGGGGGGCACTCCTACAATGAGCAGTTCTTC

j_call: TRBJ1-6
clone_size: .
d_call: .
v_call: TRBV11-2
cdr3_aa: CASSPRGNNSPLHF
cdr3_nt: TGTGCCAGCAGCCCCAGGGGTAATAATTCACCCCTCCACTTT

j_call: TRBJ1-2
clone_size: .
d_call: .
v_call: TRBV6-2/TRBV6-3
cdr3_aa: CASSYTGTSNYGYTF
cdr3_nt: TGTGCCAGCAGTTACACGGGGACTTCTAACTATGGCTACACCTTC

j_call: TRBJ1-1
clone_size: .
d_call: .
v_call: TRBV30
cdr3_aa: CAWSVRGAVNTEAFF
cdr3_nt: TGTGCCTGGAGTGTACGGGGGGCAGTGAACACTGAAGCTTTCTTT

j_call: TRBJ2-6
clone_size: .
d_call: TRBD1
v_call: TRBV6-5
cdr3_aa: CASRYLTGGPVLTF
cdr3_nt: TGTGCCAGCAGATATTTGACAGGGGGGCCCGTCCTGACTTTC

j_call: TRBJ2-1
clone_size: .
d_call: .
v_call: TRBV6-2/TRBV6-3
cdr3_aa: CASSYRQTNEQFF
cdr3_nt: TGTGCCAGCAGTTACCGACAAACCAATGAGCAGTTCTTC

j_call: TRBJ1-1
clone_size: .
d_call: TRBD1
v_call: TRBV19
cdr3_aa: CASSPTGPTEAFF
cdr3_nt: TGTGCCAGTAGCCCGACAGGGCCGACTGAAGCTTTCTTT

j_call: TRBJ1-2
clone_size: .
d_call: .
v_call: TRBV27
cdr3_aa: CASSSTGYGYTF
cdr3_nt: TGTGCCAGCAGTTCTACAGGGTATGGCTACACCTTC

j_call: TRBJ2-7
clone_size: .
d_call: .
v_call: TRBV24-1
cdr3_aa: CATSDSGSLTYEQYF
cdr3_nt: TGTGCCACCAGTGATAGCGGAAGCCTGACCTACGAGCAGTACTTC

j_call: TRBJ1-2
clone_size: .
d_call: TRBD1
v_call: TRBV4-2
cdr3_aa: CASSQAGDSYGYTF
cdr3_nt: TGTGCCAGCAGCCAAGCCGGGGACAGCTATGGCTACACCTTC

j_call: TRBJ2-7
clone_size: .
d_call: .
v_call: TRBV7-2
cdr3_aa: CASSHSFWGGSYEQYF
cdr3_nt: TGTGCCAGCAGCCACAGCTTTTGGGGCGGATCCTACGAGCAGTACTTC

j_call: TRBJ1-2
clone_size: few
d_call: TRBD1
v_call: TRBV7-9
cdr3_aa: CASSLGSGGKGYTF
cdr3_nt: TGTGCCAGCAGCTTAGGATCAGGGGGCAAAGGCTACACCTTC

j_call: TRBJ2-3
clone_size: .
d_call: .
v_call: TRBV18
cdr3_aa: CASSPDTLTDTQYF
cdr3_nt: TGTGCCAGCTCACCCGACACACTCACAGATACGCAGTATTTT

j_call: TRBJ1-1
clone_size: .
d_call: .
v_call: TRBV18
cdr3_aa: CASSPRQGLSEAFF
cdr3_nt: TGTGCCAGCTCACCAAGGCAGGGGCTATCTGAAGCTTTCTTT

j_call: TRBJ1-4
clone_size: .
d_call: .
v_call: TRBV2
cdr3_aa: CASCPDSGRGEKLFF
cdr3_nt: TGTGCCAGCTGCCCAGATTCAGGGCGGGGGGAAAAACTGTTTTTT

j_call: TRBJ1-1
clone_size: .
d_call: .
v_call: TRBV6-5
cdr3_aa: CASSYGLAGANTEAFF
cdr3_nt: TGTGCCAGCAGTTACGGTTTGGCAGGGGCCAACACTGAAGCTTTCTTT

j_call: TRBJ2-5
clone_size: .
d_call: .
v_call: TRBV11-3
cdr3_aa: CASSLRGGAETQYF
cdr3_nt: TGTGCCAGCAGCTTAAGGGGGGGGGCGGAGACCCAGTACTTC

j_call: TRBJ1-6
clone_size: .
d_call: TRBD1
v_call: TRBV20-1
cdr3_aa: CSASSPETGGDSPLHF
cdr3_nt: TGCAGTGCTAGTTCCCCAGAGACAGGGGGAGATTCACCCCTCCACTTT

j_call: TRBJ2-1
clone_size: .
d_call: TRBD2
v_call: TRBV6-5
cdr3_aa: CASSSLTSGTYNEQFF
cdr3_nt: TGTGCCAGCAGTTCCTTGACTAGCGGAACCTACAATGAGCAGTTCTTC

j_call: TRBJ1-3
clone_size: .
d_call: .
v_call: TRBV12-5
cdr3_aa: CASGAKWNTIYF
cdr3_nt: TGTGCTAGTGGCGCGAAATGGAACACCATATATTTT

j_call: TRBJ1-3
clone_size: .
d_call: .
v_call: TRBV18
cdr3_aa: CASSPRDTEGNTIYF
cdr3_nt: TGTGCCAGCTCACCGAGGGACACCGAGGGAAACACCATATATTTT

j_call: TRBJ2-7
clone_size: .
d_call: .
v_call: TRBV19
cdr3_aa: CASSTQGWSDEQYF
cdr3_nt: TGTGCCAGTAGTACACAGGGATGGTCGGACGAGCAGTACTTC

j_call: TRBJ1-6
clone_size: .
d_call: TRBD1
v_call: TRBV7-2
cdr3_aa: CASSARGQVNSPLHF
cdr3_nt: TGTGCCAGCAGCGCTAGAGGACAGGTCAATTCACCCCTCCACTTT

j_call: TRBJ2-1
clone_size: .
d_call: .
v_call: TRBV7-9
cdr3_aa: CASSLWFGTGYNEQFF
cdr3_nt: TGTGCCAGCAGCTTATGGTTTGGGACTGGCTACAATGAGCAGTTCTTC

j_call: TRBJ2-3
clone_size: few
d_call: .
v_call: TRBV12-3/TRBV12-4
cdr3_aa: CASSLSRDTQYF
cdr3_nt: TGTGCCAGCAGTTTATCGCGGGATACGCAGTATTTT

j_call: TRBJ1-2
clone_size: .
d_call: TRBD1
v_call: TRBV15
cdr3_aa: CATSSLPGQGRDGYTF
cdr3_nt: TGTGCCACCAGCAGCCTTCCGGGACAGGGAAGGGATGGCTACACCTTC

j_call: TRBJ1-5
clone_size: few
d_call: TRBD1
v_call: TRBV6-5
cdr3_aa: CASSYPGQGHLPQHF
cdr3_nt: TGTGCCAGCAGTTACCCGGGACAGGGGCATCTGCCCCAGCATTTT

j_call: TRBJ1-2
clone_size: .
d_call: .
v_call: TRBV4-2
cdr3_aa: CASSQDPGNGGYTF
cdr3_nt: TGTGCCAGCAGCCAAGATCCGGGGAATGGTGGCTACACCTTC

j_call: TRBJ1-5
clone_size: .
d_call: TRBD1
v_call: TRBV5-5
cdr3_aa: CASSLHQLSGGQPQHF
cdr3_nt: TGTGCCAGCAGCTTGCATCAGTTGTCAGGGGGGCAGCCCCAGCATTTT

j_call: TRBJ2-1
clone_size: once
d_call: .
v_call: TRBV24-1
cdr3_aa: CATSDFQGEDNEQFF
cdr3_nt: TGTGCCACCAGTGATTTTCAGGGGGAGGACAATGAGCAGTTCTTC

j_call: TRBJ1-2
clone_size: .
d_call: .
v_call: TRBV19
cdr3_aa: CASSPRDYGYTF
cdr3_nt: TGTGCCAGTAGTCCCCGAGACTATGGCTACACCTTC

j_call: TRBJ1-4
clone_size: .
d_call: .
v_call: TRBV7-2
cdr3_aa: CASSLDQTTNEKLFF
cdr3_nt: TGTGCCAGCAGCTTAGATCAGACAACTAATGAAAAACTGTTTTTT

j_call: TRBJ1-2
clone_size: .
d_call: .
v_call: TRBV12-5
cdr3_aa: CASGLVTGWVYGYTF
cdr3_nt: TGTGCTAGTGGTTTGGTAACAGGCTGGGTCTATGGCTACACCTTC

j_call: TRBJ1-4
clone_size: .
d_call: .
v_call: TRBV14
cdr3_aa: CASSQQGTAAEKLFF
cdr3_nt: TGTGCCAGCAGCCAGCAGGGTACGGCAGCGGAAAAACTGTTTTTT

j_call: TRBJ2-7
clone_size: .
d_call: TRBD1
v_call: TRBV5-1
cdr3_aa: CASSLEPGTGNEQYF
cdr3_nt: TGCGCCAGCAGCTTGGAACCCGGGACAGGGAACGAGCAGTACTTC

j_call: TRBJ2-3
clone_size: .
d_call: .
v_call: TRBV4-1
cdr3_aa: CASSQERSTDTQYF
cdr3_nt: TGCGCCAGCAGCCAAGAGAGGAGCACAGATACGCAGTATTTT

j_call: TRBJ1-1
clone_size: .
d_call: .
v_call: TRBV7-6
cdr3_aa: CASSRTGNTEAFF
cdr3_nt: TGTGCCAGCAGCCGAACAGGAAACACTGAAGCTTTCTTT

j_call: TRBJ2-5
clone_size: .
d_call: TRBD2
v_call: TRBV18
cdr3_aa: CASSPQGLAGAVETQYF
cdr3_nt: TGTGCCAGCTCACCACAGGGACTAGCGGGAGCAGTAGAGACCCAGTACTTC

j_call: TRBJ2-1
clone_size: .
d_call: .
v_call: TRBV13
cdr3_aa: CASSREGNEQFF
cdr3_nt: TGTGCCAGCAGCCGAGAGGGCAATGAGCAGTTCTTC

j_call: TRBJ1-3
clone_size: .
d_call: TRBD1
v_call: TRBV30
cdr3_aa: CAWTKDRGGNTIYF
cdr3_nt: TGTGCCTGGACCAAAGACAGGGGAGGAAACACCATATATTTT

j_call: TRBJ1-5
clone_size: few
d_call: .
v_call: TRBV19
cdr3_aa: CASRPLQGGGNQPQHF
cdr3_nt: TGTGCCAGTAGACCGCTACAGGGCGGAGGCAATCAGCCCCAGCATTTT

j_call: TRBJ2-3
clone_size: .
d_call: .
v_call: TRBV11-2
cdr3_aa: CASSLADTQYF
cdr3_nt: TGTGCCAGCAGCTTAGCGGATACGCAGTATTTT

j_call: TRBJ1-4
clone_size: once
d_call: TRBD1
v_call: TRBV3-1/TRBV3-2
cdr3_aa: CASSKQGAGEKLFF
cdr3_nt: TGTGCCAGCAGCAAACAGGGGGCGGGTGAAAAACTGTTTTTT